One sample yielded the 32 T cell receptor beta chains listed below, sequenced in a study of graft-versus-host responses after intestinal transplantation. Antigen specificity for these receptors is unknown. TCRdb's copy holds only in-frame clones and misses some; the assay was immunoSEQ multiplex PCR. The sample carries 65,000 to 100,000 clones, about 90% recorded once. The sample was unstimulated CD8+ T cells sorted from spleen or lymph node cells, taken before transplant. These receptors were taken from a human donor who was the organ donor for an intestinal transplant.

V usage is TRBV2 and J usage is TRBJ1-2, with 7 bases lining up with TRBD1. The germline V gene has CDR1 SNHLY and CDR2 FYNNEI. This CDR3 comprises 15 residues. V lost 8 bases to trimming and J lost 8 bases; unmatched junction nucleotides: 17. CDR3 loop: CASLTASTGTEGYTF. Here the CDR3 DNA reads TGTGCCAGCCTGACCGCCTCGACCGGGACAGAGGGCTACACCTTC.

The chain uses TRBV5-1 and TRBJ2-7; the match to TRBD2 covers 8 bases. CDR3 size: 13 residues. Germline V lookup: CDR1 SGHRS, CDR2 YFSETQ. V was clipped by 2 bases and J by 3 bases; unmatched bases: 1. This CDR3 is CASSFGGGYEQYF. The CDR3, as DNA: TGCGCCAGCAGCTTCGGGGGGGGCTACGAGCAGTACTTC.

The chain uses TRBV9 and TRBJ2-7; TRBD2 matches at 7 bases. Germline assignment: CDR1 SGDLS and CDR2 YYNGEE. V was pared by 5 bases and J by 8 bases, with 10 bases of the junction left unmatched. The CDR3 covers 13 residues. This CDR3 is CASSPSSGAQQYF. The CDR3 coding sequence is TGTGCCAGCAGTCCTTCCAGCGGGGCTCAGCAGTACTTC.

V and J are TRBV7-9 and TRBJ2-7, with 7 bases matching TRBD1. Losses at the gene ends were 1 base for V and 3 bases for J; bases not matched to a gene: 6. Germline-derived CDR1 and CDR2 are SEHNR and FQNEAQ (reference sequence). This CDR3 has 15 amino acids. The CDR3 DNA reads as TGTGCCAGCAGCTTAGGACAGGGCCTCAACTACGAGCAGTACTTC. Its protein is CASSLGQGLNYEQYF.

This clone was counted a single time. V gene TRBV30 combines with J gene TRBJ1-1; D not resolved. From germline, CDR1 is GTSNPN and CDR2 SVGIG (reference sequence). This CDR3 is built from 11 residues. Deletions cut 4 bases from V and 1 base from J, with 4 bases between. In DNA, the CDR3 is TGTGCCTGGATTAGGAACACTGAAGCTTTCTTT. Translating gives CAWIRNTEAFF.

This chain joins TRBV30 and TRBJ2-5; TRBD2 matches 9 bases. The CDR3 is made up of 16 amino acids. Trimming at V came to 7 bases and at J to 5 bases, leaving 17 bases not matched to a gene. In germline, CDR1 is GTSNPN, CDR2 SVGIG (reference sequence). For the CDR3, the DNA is TGTGCCTCAACGGGCCCCGTGGCGGGGGGGCCGGAGACCCAGTACTTC. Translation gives CASTGPVAGGPETQYF. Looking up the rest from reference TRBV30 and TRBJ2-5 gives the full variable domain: SQTIHQWPATLVQPVGSPLSLECTVEGTSNPNLYWYRQAAGRGLQLLFYSVGIGQISSEVPQNLSASRPQDRQFILSSKKLLLSDSGFYLCASTGPVAGGPETQYFGPGTRLLVL.

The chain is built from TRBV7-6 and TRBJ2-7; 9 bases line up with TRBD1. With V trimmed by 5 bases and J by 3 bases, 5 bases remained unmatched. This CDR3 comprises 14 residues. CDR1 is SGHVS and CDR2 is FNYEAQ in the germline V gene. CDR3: CASSPLGQGYEQYF. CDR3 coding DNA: TGTGCCAGCAGCCCCCTGGGACAGGGCTACGAGCAGTACTTC.

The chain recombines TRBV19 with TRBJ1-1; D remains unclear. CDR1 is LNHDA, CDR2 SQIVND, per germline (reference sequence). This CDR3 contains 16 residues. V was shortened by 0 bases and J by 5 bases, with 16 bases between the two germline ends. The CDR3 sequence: CASSIDRSEPGTEAFF. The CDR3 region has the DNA TGTGCCAGTAGTATAGATCGTTCAGAACCGGGTACTGAAGCTTTCTTT.

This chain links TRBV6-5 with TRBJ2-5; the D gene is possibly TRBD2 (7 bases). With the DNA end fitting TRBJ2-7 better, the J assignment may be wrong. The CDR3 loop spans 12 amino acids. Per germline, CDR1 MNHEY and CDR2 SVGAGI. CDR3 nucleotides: TGTGCCAGCAGCGGAGGGGGGGGCGAGCAGTACTTC. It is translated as CASSGGGGEQYF.

The CDR3 loop is CASSQVRTMGTQYF. The CDR3 DNA is TGCGCCAGCAGCCAAGTGAGGACAATGGGGACCCAGTACTTC. The rearrangement uses TRBV4-3 and TRBJ2-5; TRBD1 is a possible D gene (5 bases). CDR1 is LGHNA and CDR2 is YSLEER in the germline V gene. V lost 1 base to trimming and J lost 7 bases, with 13 bases between them. This CDR3 has 14 amino acids.

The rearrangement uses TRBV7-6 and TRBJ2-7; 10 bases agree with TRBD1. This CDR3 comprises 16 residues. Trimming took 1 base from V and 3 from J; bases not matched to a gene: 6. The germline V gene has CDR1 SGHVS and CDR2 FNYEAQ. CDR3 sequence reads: CASSLGGTGVSYEQYF. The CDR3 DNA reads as TGTGCCAGCAGCTTAGGGGGGACAGGGGTTAGCTACGAGCAGTACTTC.

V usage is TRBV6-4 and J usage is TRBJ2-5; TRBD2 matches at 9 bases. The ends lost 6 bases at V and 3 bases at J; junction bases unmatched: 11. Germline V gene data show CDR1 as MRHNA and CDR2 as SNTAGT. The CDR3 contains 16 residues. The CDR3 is CASRTSGVTNEETQYF. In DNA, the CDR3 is TGTGCCAGCAGGACTAGCGGAGTAACCAATGAAGAGACCCAGTACTTC.

CDR3 amino acids: CASSTTGVTGANVLTF. The DNA of the CDR3 is TGTGCCAGCAGCACGACAGGGGTCACTGGGGCCAACGTCCTGACTTTC. The chain recombines TRBV7-6 with TRBJ2-6, with TRBD1 identical over 8 bases. The CDR3 consists of 16 residues. Germline CDR1 reads SGHVS; CDR2 reads FNYEAQ. V lost 5 bases and J lost 2; bases outside the gene matches: 5. The entire variable domain, with the rest obtained from reference TRBV7-6 and TRBJ2-6, is as follows: GAGVSQSPRYKVTKRGQDVALRCDPISGHVSLYWYRQALGQGPEFLTYFNYEAQQDKSGLPNDRFSAERPEGSISTLTIQRTEQRDSAMYRCASSTTGVTGANVLTFGAGSRLTVL.

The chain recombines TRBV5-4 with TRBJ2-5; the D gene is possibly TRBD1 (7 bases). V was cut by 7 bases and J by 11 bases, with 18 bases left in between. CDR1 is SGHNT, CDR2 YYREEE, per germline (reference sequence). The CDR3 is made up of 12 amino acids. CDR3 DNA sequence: TGTGCCAGCTCCTCAGGGGGAGGAGAGCAGTACTTC. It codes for CASSSGGGEQYF.

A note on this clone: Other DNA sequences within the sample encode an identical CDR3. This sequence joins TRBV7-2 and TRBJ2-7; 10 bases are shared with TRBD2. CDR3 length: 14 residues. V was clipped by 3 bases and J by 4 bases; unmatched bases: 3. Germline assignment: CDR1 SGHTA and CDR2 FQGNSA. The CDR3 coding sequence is TGTGCCAGCAGCTTCAGCGGGGGGGCTTACGAGCAGTACTTC. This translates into CASSFSGGAYEQYF.

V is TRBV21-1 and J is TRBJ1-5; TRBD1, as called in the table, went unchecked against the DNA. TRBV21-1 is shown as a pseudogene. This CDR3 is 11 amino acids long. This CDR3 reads CASSPCQPQHF. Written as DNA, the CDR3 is TGTGCCAGCAGCCCATGTCAGCCCCAGCATTTT.

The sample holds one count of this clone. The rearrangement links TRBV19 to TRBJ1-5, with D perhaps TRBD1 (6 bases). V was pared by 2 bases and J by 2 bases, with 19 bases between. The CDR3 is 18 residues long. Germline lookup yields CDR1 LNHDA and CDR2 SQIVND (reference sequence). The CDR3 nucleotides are TGTGCCAGTAGTATATTCACAAGGGGGTCAGGACGCAATCAGCCCCAGCATTTT. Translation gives CASSIFTRGSGRNQPQHF.

CDR3 sequence reads: CASSRDVSLAGDSYEQYF. The CDR3 DNA reads TGTGCCAGCAGCCGGGACGTGAGCTTGGCGGGGGATTCCTACGAGCAGTACTTC. The J gene is TRBJ2-7, the V gene TRBV4-2; 7 bases map to TRBD2. The J segment lost 1 base and the V segment lost 4 bases, leaving 16 bases of the junction unmatched. CDR3 length equals 18 residues. CDR1 and CDR2 from the germline V gene are LGHNA and YNFKEQ.

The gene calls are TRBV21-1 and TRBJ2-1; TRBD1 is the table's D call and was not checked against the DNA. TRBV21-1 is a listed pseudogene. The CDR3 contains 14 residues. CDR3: CARGQLPPYNEQFF. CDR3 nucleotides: TGTGCCAGGGGACAGCTCCCCCCCTACAATGAGCAGTTCTTC.

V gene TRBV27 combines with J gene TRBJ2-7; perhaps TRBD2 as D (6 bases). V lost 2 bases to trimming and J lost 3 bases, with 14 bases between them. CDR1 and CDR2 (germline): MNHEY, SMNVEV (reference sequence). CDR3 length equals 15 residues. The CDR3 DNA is TGTGCCAGCAGTTTAATCGGGGGAGAGGGCTACGAGCAGTACTTC. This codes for CASSLIGGEGYEQYF.

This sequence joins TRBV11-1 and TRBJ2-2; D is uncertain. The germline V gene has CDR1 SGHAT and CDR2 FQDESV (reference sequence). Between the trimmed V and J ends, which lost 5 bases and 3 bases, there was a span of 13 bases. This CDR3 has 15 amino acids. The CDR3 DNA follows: TGTGCCAGCAGCGACTCAGCGAAGTACACCGGGGAGCTGTTTTTT. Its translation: CASSDSAKYTGELFF.

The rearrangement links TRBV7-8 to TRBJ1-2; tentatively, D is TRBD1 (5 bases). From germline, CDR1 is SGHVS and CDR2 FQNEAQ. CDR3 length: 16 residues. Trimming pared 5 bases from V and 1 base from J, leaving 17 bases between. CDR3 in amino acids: CASSLITRDFNYGYTF. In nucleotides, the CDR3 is TGTGCCAGCAGCCTAATTACCCGGGACTTTAACTATGGCTACACCTTC. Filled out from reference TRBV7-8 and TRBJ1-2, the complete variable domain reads GAGVSQSPRYKVAKRGQDVALRCDPISGHVSLFWYQQALGQGPEFLTYFQNEAQLDKSGLPSDRFFAERPEGSVSTLKIQRTQQEDSAVYLCASSLITRDFNYGYTFGSGTRLTVV.

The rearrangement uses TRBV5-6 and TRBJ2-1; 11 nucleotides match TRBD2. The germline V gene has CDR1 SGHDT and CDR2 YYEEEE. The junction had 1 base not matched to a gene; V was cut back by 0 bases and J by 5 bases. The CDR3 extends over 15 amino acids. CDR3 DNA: TGTGCCAGCAGCTTGGCTAGCGGGGGGAACAATGAGCAGTTCTTC. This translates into CASSLASGGNNEQFF.

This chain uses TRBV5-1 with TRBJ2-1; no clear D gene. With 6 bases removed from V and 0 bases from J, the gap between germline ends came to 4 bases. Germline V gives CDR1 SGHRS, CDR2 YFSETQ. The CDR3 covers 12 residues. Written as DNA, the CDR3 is TGCGCCAGCACCAACTCCTACAATGAGCAGTTCTTC. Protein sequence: CASTNSYNEQFF.

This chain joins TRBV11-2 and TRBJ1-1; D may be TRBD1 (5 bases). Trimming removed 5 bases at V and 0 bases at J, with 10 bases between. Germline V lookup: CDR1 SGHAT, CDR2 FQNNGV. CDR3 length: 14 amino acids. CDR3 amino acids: CASSDSDMNTEAFF. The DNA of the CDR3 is TGTGCCAGCAGCGATTCGGACATGAACACTGAAGCTTTCTTT.

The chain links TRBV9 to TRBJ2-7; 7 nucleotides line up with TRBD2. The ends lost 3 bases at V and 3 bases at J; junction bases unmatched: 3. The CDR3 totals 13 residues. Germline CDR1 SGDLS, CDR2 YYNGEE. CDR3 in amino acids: CASSGRGDYEQYF. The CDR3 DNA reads TGTGCCAGCAGCGGTCGGGGGGACTACGAGCAGTACTTC.

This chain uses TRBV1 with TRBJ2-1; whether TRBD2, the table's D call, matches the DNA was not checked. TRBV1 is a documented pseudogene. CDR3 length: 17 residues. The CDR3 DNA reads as TGCACCAGCAGCCAAGGACTAGCGGGGGGCTCCTACAATGAGCAGTTCTTC. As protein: CTSSQGLAGGSYNEQFF.

The DNA for the CDR3 is TGTGCCACTTCGGACAGGGGATACCAAGAGACCCAGTACTTC. This sequence encodes CATSDRGYQETQYF. The V call is TRBV19, the J call TRBJ2-5, with 9 bases aligning to TRBD1. This CDR3 spans 14 amino acids. V lost 10 bases and J lost 0; bases outside the gene matches: 6. From germline, CDR1 is LNHDA and CDR2 SQIVND (reference sequence).

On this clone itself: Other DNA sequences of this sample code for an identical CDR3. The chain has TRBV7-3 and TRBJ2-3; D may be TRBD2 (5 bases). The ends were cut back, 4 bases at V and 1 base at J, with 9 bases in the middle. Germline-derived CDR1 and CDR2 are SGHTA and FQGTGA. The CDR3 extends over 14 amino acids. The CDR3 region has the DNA TGTGCCAGCAGCTCAGGACTGGGCACAGATACGCAGTATTTT. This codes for CASSSGLGTDTQYF.

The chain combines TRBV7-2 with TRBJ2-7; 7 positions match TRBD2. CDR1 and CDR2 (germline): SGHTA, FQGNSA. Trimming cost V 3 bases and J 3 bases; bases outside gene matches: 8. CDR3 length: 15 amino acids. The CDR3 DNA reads TGTGCCAGCAGCTTCCACGGAGCGGGAAACTACGAGCAGTACTTC. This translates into CASSFHGAGNYEQYF.

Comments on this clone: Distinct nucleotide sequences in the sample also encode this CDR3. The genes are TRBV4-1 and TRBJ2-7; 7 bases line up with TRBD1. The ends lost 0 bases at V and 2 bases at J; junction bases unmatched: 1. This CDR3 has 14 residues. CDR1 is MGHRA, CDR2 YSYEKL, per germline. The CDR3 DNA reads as TGCGCCAGCAGCCAAGAGCAGGGGGCCTACGAGCAGTACTTC. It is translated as CASSQEQGAYEQYF.

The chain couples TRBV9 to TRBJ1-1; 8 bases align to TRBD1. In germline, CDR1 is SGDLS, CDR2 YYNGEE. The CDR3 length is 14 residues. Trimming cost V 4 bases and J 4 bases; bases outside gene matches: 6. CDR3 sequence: CASSTSGGGTEAFF. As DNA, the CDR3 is TGTGCCAGCAGCACGTCAGGGGGCGGCACTGAAGCTTTCTTT.